The clone carrying this T cell receptor beta chain showed up just once. Its antigen remains unidentified. Assay used: immunoSEQ multiplex PCR; TCRdb lists only in-frame clones, some missing. The top ten hold roughly 1.4% of the sample, which has some 130,000 clones, approximately 85% seen once. CDR3 length: 13 residues. Trimming took 2 bases from V and 5 from J, leaving 9 bases between them. CDR1 and CDR2 (germline): WSHSY, SAAADI. These data belong to a study of cytomegalovirus exposure and HLA in healthy donors. Study details: Both the approximately 130 validation repertoires and the approximately 700 first-cohort repertoires used the same platform, as reported by a later analysis. Study conclusions and caveats: The TCR clusters that emerged in the first cohort tended, a later analysis found, to co-occur in the 110 or so validation repertoires.

The specimen was PBMCs. The J gene is TRBJ1-1, the V gene TRBV10-2; tentative D call: TRBD1 (5 bases). The TCR comes from a woman in her thirties in good health and CMV-seronegative. The CDR3 is CASSEVGGTEAFF. CDR3 nucleotide sequence: TGCGCCAGCAGTGAGGTGGGGGGTACTGAAGCTTTCTTT.